The sample holds a few counts of the clone carrying this T cell receptor (beta chain). The antigen remains undetermined. This record comes from a study of T-cell memory formation after mild COVID-19. Study results and caveats: Among clones peaking at day 37 in the second wave, SARS-CoV-2 specificity remained unconfirmed.

Unmatched junction bases numbered 5, after V lost 1 base and J lost 1 base. CDR3 size: 16 residues. In germline, CDR1 is SGHVS, CDR2 FQNEAQ. From 5'RACE with constant-segment primers came TCR alpha and TCR beta cDNA libraries that carried sample barcodes and UMIs. A single record per CDR3 protein comes from TCRdb applying MiXCR to the 5' RACE reads. The sample holds 250,000 to 300,000 distinct CDR3 sequences, less than 9.5% seen once. This chain connects TRBV7-8 to TRBJ2-3; 7 nucleotides agree with TRBD1. The sequenced sample was PBMCs or a T cell subset sorted from them (not recorded which). The clonotype originates from a man aged 18 to 29 who had mild COVID-19 (a few samples of this study predate the infection). Cell type and time point are not known. The CDR3 protein is CASSLGRTGRTDTQYF. In nucleotides, the CDR3 is TGTGCCAGCAGCTTAGGCCGGACAGGTCGCACAGATACGCAGTATTTT.